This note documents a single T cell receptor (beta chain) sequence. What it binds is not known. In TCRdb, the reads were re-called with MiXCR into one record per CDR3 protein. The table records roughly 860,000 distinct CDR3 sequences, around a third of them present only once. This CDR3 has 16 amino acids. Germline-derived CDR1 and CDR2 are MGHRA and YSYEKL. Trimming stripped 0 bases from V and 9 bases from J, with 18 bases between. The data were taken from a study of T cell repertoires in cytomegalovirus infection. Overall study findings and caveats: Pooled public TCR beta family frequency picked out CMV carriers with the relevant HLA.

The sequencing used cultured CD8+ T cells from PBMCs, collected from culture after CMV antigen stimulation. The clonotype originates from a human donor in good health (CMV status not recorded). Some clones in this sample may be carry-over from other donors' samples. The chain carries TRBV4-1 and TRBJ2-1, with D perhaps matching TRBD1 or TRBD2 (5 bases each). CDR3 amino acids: CASSQDHLGDQLEQFF. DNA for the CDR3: TGCGCCAGCAGCCAAGATCACTTAGGGGACCAACTTGAGCAGTTCTTC.